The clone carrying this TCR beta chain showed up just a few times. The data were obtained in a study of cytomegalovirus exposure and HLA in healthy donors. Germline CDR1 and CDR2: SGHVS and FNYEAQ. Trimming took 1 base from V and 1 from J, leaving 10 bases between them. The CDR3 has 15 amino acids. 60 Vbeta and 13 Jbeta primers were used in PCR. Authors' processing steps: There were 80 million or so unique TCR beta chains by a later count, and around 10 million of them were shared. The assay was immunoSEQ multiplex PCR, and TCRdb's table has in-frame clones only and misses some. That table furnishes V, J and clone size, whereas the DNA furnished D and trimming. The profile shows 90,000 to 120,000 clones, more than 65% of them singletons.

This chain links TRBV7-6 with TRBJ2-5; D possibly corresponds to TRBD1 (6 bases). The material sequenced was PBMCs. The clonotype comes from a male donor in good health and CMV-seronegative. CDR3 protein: CASSLGSQGQETQYF. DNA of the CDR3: TGTGCCAGCAGCTTAGGGTCACAGGGCCAAGAGACCCAGTACTTC. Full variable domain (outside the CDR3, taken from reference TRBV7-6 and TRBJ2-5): GAGVSQSPRYKVTKRGQDVALRCDPISGHVSLYWYRQALGQGPEFLTYFNYEAQQDKSGLPNDRFSAERPEGSISTLTIQRTEQRDSAMYRCASSLGSQGQETQYFGPGTRLLVL.